Listed below are T cell receptor beta chains from one sample, sequenced in a study of cytomegalovirus exposure and HLA in healthy donors. The protocol was immunoSEQ multiplex PCR, while the TCRdb copy is restricted to in-frame clones and leaves out a portion. The sample has 90,000 to 120,000 clones. The source material was PBMCs. These receptors were taken from a man between 50 and 59 years old in good health and CMV-seronegative. Both conserved end residues are part of each CDR3. Fields, in order: J gene, V gene, CDR3 protein.

TRBJ1-1,TRBV4-1,CASSQDGFGGGTEAFF
TRBJ1-1,TRBV5-4,CASRQGGTNTEAFF
TRBJ1-3,TRBV15,CATSKGVSAGNTIYF
TRBJ1-1,TRBV7-2,CASSTRTDNTEAFF
TRBJ2-3,TRBV4-3,CASSQDGLAGGRVRDTQYF
TRBJ2-1,TRBV18,CASSPSLAGDLNEQFF
TRBJ2-3,TRBV14,CASSPGLGDTQYF
TRBJ2-5,TRBV5-1,CASSLTSASGETQYF
TRBJ2-4,TRBV18,CASSQGQIAKNIQYF
TRBJ2-5,TRBV7-8,CASSQTSGGASTRETQYF
TRBJ2-1,TRBV20-1,CSARQNNEQFF
TRBJ2-1,TRBV4-2,CASSPTSGRSSYNEQFF
.,TRBV7-9,CASSLNYEQYF
TRBJ2-3,TRBV9,CASSDPRQLAGGPTDTQYF
TRBJ1-1,TRBV14,CASSQDQTVVNKAFF
TRBJ1-6,TRBV11-2,CASSGGGDNSPLHF
TRBJ1-2,TRBV29-1,CSVGPPHGYTF
TRBJ2-7,TRBV10-3,CAISAGASGSYEQYF
TRBJ1-5,TRBV19,CASSTRTGTSNQPQHF
TRBJ2-3,TRBV2,CASSPGVAGGRDTQYF
TRBJ2-2,TRBV4-3,CASSHSYPVPGELFF
TRBJ1-4,TRBV7-9,CASSRDWTTNEKLFF
TRBJ2-2,TRBV4-3,CASSQDVTGGAFGELFF
TRBJ2-2,TRBV5-1,CASSFRGNTGELFF
TRBJ2-7,TRBV5-4,CASSLNGGSVGEQYF
TRBJ2-7,TRBV7-2,CASSRLAGVNEQYF
TRBJ1-2,TRBV4-1,CASSQATGMRYGYTF
TRBJ2-1,TRBV4-2,CASSQHRAGGPYNEQFF
TRBJ1-2,TRBV11-2,CASSFGGANYGYTF
TRBJ2-7,TRBV9,CASSVSGGEEQYF
TRBJ2-7,TRBV6-5,CASIRDRLGTEQYF
TRBJ2-7,TRBV15,CATSIGGDGREQYF
TRBJ1-2,TRBV9,CASSAGDRGRMDYGYTF
TRBJ2-3,TRBV4-1,CASSQEVVGTGGLDTQYF
TRBJ1-2,TRBV7-2,CASSPNQGVSSYGYTF
TRBJ1-2,TRBV11-1,CASSLVAGANGYTF
TRBJ2-2,TRBV2,CASSYSSGKNTGELFF
TRBJ2-5,TRBV6-1,CASSELSAGSETQYF
TRBJ2-1,TRBV9,CASSQIAGVWNEQFF
TRBJ2-1,TRBV2,CASGTELNNEQFF
TRBJ2-2,TRBV19,CASTSLGELFF
TRBJ2-7,TRBV27,CASRRGIDEQYF
TRBJ2-7,TRBV6-6,CASIAQGRTYEQYF
TRBJ2-5,TRBV7-9,CASSLVGGSPRETQYF
.,TRBV4-3,CASSQVRSSGETYEQYF
TRBJ2-1,TRBV7-6,CASSLDAGGGNEQFF
TRBJ2-1,TRBV18,CASSNSLAGGHNEQFF
TRBJ1-2,TRBV5-4,CASSWAGQGNYGYTF
TRBJ1-2,TRBV5-5,CASSWGPDGTANYGYTF
TRBJ1-1,TRBV4-2,CASSQGPLWEAFF
TRBJ2-7,TRBV5-1,CASSLEGTSGPYEQYF
TRBJ1-1,TRBV19,CASSIGGNEAFF
TRBJ1-4,TRBV5-1,CASSLTGTGLEKLFF
TRBJ2-3,TRBV5-8,CASSPDRGDTDTQYF
TRBJ2-6,TRBV15,CATSDSRANVLTF